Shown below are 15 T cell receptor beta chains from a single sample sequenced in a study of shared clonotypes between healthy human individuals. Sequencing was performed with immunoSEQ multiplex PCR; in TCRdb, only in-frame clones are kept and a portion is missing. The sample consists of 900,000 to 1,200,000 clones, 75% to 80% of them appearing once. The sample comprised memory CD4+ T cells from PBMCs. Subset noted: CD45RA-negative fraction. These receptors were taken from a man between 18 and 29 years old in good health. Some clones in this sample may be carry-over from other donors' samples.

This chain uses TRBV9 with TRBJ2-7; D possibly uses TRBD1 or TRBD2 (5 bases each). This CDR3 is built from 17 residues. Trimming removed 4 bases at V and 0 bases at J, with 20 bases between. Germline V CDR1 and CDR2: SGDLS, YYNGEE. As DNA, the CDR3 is TGTGCCAGCAGCAGAGGAACGTGGGACGGAGGCTCCTACGAGCAGTACTTC. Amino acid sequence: CASSRGTWDGGSYEQYF.

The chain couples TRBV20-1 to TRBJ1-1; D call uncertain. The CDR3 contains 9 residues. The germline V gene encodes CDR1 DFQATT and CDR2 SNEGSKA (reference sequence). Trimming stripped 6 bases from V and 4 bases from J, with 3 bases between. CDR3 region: CSAFTEAFF. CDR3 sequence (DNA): TGCAGTGCGTTCACTGAAGCTTTCTTT.

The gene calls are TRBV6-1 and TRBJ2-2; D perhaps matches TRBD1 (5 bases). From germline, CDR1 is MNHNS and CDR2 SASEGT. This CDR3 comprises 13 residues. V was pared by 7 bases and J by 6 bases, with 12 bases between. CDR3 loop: CASKGSGAGELFF. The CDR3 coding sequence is TGTGCCAGCAAGGGGTCGGGTGCCGGGGAGCTGTTTTTT.

As DNA, the CDR3 is TGTGCCAGCAGTCCACAGGGGGCTAGGGGCTACACCTTC. Translated, it gives CASSPQGARGYTF. This chain links TRBV6-1 with TRBJ1-2, with 9 bases that match TRBD1. Germline V gene lookup returns CDR1 MNHNS and CDR2 SASEGT. There are 13 residues in the CDR3. The V segment lost 5 bases and the J segment 8 bases; nucleotides outside the gene matches: 6.

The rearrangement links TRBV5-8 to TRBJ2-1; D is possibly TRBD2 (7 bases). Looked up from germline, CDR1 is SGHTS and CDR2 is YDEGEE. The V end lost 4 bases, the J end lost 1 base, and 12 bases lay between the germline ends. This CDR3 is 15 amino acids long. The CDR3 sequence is CASSRRGGSYNEQFF. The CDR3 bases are TGTGCCAGCAGCCGAAGGGGGGGGTCCTACAATGAGCAGTTCTTC.

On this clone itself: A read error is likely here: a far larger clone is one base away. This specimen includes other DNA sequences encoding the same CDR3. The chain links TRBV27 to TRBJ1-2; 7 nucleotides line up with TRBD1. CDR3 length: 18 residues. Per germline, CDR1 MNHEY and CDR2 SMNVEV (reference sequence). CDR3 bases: TGTGCCAGCAGGCCCAGACCGTCATGGACAGGCAGTAACTATGGCTACACTTTC. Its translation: CASRPRPSWTGSNYGYTF.

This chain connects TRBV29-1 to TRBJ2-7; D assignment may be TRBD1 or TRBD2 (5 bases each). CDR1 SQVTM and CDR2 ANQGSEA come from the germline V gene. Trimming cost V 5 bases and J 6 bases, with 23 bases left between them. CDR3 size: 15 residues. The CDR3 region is CSVTPWDPQAGEQYF. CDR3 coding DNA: TGCAGCGTTACCCCATGGGACCCACAGGCGGGCGAGCAGTACTTC.

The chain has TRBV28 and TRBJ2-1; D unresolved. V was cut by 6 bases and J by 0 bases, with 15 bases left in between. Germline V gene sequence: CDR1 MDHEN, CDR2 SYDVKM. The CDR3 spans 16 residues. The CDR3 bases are TGTGCCAGCAGAACACGCCAAGGTAGCTCCTACAATGAGCAGTTCTTC. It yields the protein CASRTRQGSSYNEQFF.

The DNA of the CDR3 is TGTGCCAGCAGCCCACCCGGGACAGGCTATGGCTACACCTTC. It encodes CASSPPGTGYGYTF. V and J are TRBV7-9 and TRBJ1-2; 8 nucleotides align to TRBD1. Losses at the gene ends were 5 bases for V and 4 bases for J; bases not matched to a gene: 6. CDR1 is SEHNR, CDR2 FQNEAQ, per germline (reference sequence). The CDR3 is 14 amino acids. Full variable domain (outside the CDR3, taken from reference TRBV7-9 and TRBJ1-2): DTGVSQNPRHKITKRGQNVTFRCDPISEHNRLYWYRQTLGQGPEFLTYFQNEAQLEKSRLLSDRFSAERPKGSFSTLEIQRTEQGDSAMYLCASSPPGTGYGYTFGSGTRLTVV.

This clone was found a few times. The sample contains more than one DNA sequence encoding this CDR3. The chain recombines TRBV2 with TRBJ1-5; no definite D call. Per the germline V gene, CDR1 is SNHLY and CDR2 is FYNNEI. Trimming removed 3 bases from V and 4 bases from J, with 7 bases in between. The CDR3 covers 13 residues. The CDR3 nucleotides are TGTGCCAGCAGTGAGGGTTCGAATCAGCCCCAGCATTTT. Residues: CASSEGSNQPQHF. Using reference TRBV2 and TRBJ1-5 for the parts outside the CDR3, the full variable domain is EPEVTQTPSHQVTQMGQEVILRCVPISNHLYFYWYRQILGQKVEFLVSFYNNEISEKSEIFDDQFSVERPDGSNFTLKIRSTKLEDSAMYFCASSEGSNQPQHFGDGTRLSIL.

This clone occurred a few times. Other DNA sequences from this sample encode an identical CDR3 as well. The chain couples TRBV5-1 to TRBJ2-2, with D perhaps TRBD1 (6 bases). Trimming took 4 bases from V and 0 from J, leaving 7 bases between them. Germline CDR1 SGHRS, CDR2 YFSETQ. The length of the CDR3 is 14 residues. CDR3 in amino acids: CASSGTTNTGELFF. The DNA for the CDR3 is TGCGCCAGCAGCGGGACAACGAACACCGGGGAGCTGTTTTTT.

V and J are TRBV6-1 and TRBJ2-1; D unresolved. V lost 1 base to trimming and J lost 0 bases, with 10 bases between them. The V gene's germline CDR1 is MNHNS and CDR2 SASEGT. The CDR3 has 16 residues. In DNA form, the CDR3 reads TGTGCCAGCAGTGAAGTGGGCGGATACTCCTACAATGAGCAGTTCTTC. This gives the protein CASSEVGGYSYNEQFF.

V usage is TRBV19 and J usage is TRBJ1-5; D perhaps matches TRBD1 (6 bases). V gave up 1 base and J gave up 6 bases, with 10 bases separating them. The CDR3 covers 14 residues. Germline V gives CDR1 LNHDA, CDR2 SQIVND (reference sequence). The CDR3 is CASSIGQAFQPQHF. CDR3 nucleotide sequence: TGTGCCAGTAGTATAGGACAGGCTTTTCAGCCCCAGCATTTT.

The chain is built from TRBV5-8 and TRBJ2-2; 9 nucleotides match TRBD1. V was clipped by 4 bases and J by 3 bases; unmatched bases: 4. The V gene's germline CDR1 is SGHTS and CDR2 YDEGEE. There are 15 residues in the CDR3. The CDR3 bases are TGTGCCAGCAGCCGTCGGACAGGGGACACCGGGGAGCTGTTTTTT. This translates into CASSRRTGDTGELFF.

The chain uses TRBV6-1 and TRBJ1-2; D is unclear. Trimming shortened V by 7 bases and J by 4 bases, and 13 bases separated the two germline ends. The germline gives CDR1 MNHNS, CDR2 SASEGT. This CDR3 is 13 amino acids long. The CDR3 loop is CASTDPGLYGYTF. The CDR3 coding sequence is TGTGCCAGCACCGACCCAGGCCTCTATGGCTACACCTTC.